The clone carrying this TCR beta chain has a count of ten or more. No antigen is known for it. The junction departs from germline at one end; a sequencing error may be responsible. Library preparation (for TCRbeta) was performed with unique molecular identifiers. TCRdb redid the calling of the PCR reads with MiXCR, one entry per CDR3 protein. The sample includes approximately 490,000 distinct CDR3 sequences, 10% to 13% of them seen just once. The data were obtained in a study of T-cell reconstitution after alpha-beta-depleted transplantation in children. Study-level points and caveats: The study traced high day-60 TCRbeta diversity in some patients to surviving recipient T cells and thymic progenitors. By about two months after transplant, alpha-beta T cells reportedly arose from several hundred graft clones that had expanded.

CDR1 is SSHAT and CDR2 is FNYEAQ in the germline V gene (reference sequence). This CDR3 has 17 amino acids. This clonotype was sampled from a child aged 2-15 years with inherited bone marrow failure, due to receive a stem cell transplant. The rearrangement links TRBV7-7 to TRBJ2-7, with 10 nucleotides matching TRBD2. The sample in question was PBMCs, obtained before TCRalphabeta/CD19-depleted stem cell transplant. DNA for the CDR3: TGTGCTAGCAGCATGACCGGGACTAGCGAGGACTTCTACGAGCAGTACTTC. The encoded protein is CASSMTGTSEDFYEQYF.